These 22 T cell receptor beta chains were sequenced from one sample in a study of shared clonotypes between healthy human individuals. Assay: immunoSEQ multiplex PCR; the TCRdb copy retains only in-frame clones and omits some. The sample lists more than 400,000 clones; about 72% were seen once. Sequences were obtained from PBMCs. These receptors were collected from a woman aged 35 to 49 in good health. Some clones in this sample may be carry-over from other donors' samples.

As regards this clone: The sample holds other DNA sequences that translate to the same CDR3. V usage is TRBV10-3 and J usage is TRBJ1-1; D perhaps matches TRBD1 (5 bases). The CDR3 has 15 amino acids. From germline, CDR1 is ENHRY and CDR2 SYGVKD. Trimming left V 0 bases short and J 3 bases short, with 11 bases between. The CDR3 DNA reads as TGTGCCATCAGTGAGTCTAGGGGTGCGGACACTGAAGCTTTCTTT. This codes for CAISESRGADTEAFF.

The V gene is TRBV6-1, the J gene TRBJ2-5; D remains ambiguous. Germline V gene sequence: CDR1 MNHNS, CDR2 SASEGT. The V end lost 10 bases, the J end lost 0 bases, and 9 bases lay between the germline ends. There are 12 residues in the CDR3. The CDR3 is CATNRNQETQYF. The CDR3 region has the DNA TGTGCCACCAACCGAAACCAAGAGACCCAGTACTTC.

This clone was seen only once. The chain employs TRBV5-1 and TRBJ2-2, with 11 bases lining up with TRBD2. The trim removed 3 bases at V and 5 bases at J, leaving 3 bases unmatched. This CDR3 contains 15 residues. The germline gives CDR1 SGHRS, CDR2 YFSETQ. Here the CDR3 reads CASSSTSGSTGELFF. In nucleotides, the CDR3 is TGCGCCAGCAGCTCCACTAGCGGGAGTACCGGGGAGCTGTTTTTT.

The chain couples TRBV10-2 to TRBJ1-5; a weak D match, TRBD1 (6 bases). The germline V gene has CDR1 WSHSY and CDR2 SAAADI. V was pared by 6 bases and J by 4 bases, with 10 bases between. The CDR3 covers 13 residues. The CDR3 loop reads CASRHDRNQPQHF. In DNA form, the CDR3 reads TGCGCCAGCAGGCACGACAGGAATCAGCCCCAGCATTTT.

This clone was found many times. Other nucleotide sequences in the sample specify the same CDR3. The chain has TRBV30 and TRBJ1-2; tentative D call: TRBD1 (6 bases). Per germline, CDR1 GTSNPN and CDR2 SVGIG (reference sequence). Deletions cut 3 bases from V and 2 bases from J, with 13 bases between. This CDR3 is built from 14 residues. In DNA, the CDR3 is TGTGCCTGGAGACCCCCTGGACAGAACTATGGCTACACCTTC. This translates into CAWRPPGQNYGYTF.

The chain has TRBV28 and TRBJ2-5; 11 bases agree with TRBD1. Germline values: CDR1 MDHEN, CDR2 SYDVKM. The CDR3 has 16 amino acids. Trimming took 5 bases from V and 1 from J; bases not matched to a gene: 6. The CDR3 sequence is CASSRRTGGGQETQYF. CDR3 nucleotides: TGTGCCAGCAGTCGACGGACAGGGGGCGGCCAAGAGACCCAGTACTTC.

In the case of this clone: A far larger clone is one base from this, pointing to a likely read error. The V and J genes are TRBV27 and TRBJ2-7, with 9 positions matching TRBD1. After removal of 4 bases from V and 11 bases from J, the junction contained 15 bases not matched to a gene. Germline V lookup: CDR1 MNHEY, CDR2 SMNVEV (reference sequence). CDR3 length: 15 residues. This chain's CDR3 is CASSSFSGQGRIKYF. Here the CDR3 DNA reads TGTGCCAGCAGTTCCTTCTCCGGACAGGGGAGAATAAAGTACTTC.

This clone was seen a single time. This sequence joins TRBV4-2 and TRBJ2-1, with 11 bases that match TRBD2. Germline lookup yields CDR1 LGHNA and CDR2 YNFKEQ. The CDR3 has 17 amino acids. Trimming removed 3 bases from V and 4 bases from J; junction bases left unmatched: 8. The CDR3 DNA reads as TGTGCCAGCAGCCATCGGACCGGGACTAGCGGATACAATGAGCAGTTCTTC. Protein: CASSHRTGTSGYNEQFF.

The rearrangement uses TRBV5-1 and TRBJ2-1, with TRBD2 matching 9 bases. This CDR3 is 15 amino acids long. The V and J ends lost 2 bases and 7 bases, in that order; junction bases with no gene match: 7. The germline V gene encodes CDR1 SGHRS and CDR2 YFSETQ. DNA of the CDR3: TGCGCCAGCAGCTTAAGAGCGGGAGGAGGGAATGAGCAGTTCTTC. It yields the protein CASSLRAGGGNEQFF.

Points on this clone: This likely reflects a read error, since a far larger clone is one base away. This sample includes further DNA sequences coding for the same CDR3. This chain uses TRBV14 with TRBJ2-5, with D unresolved. Germline V gives CDR1 SGHDN, CDR2 FVKESK. CDR3 length: 14 amino acids. The germline V and J ends were trimmed by 2 bases and 5 bases, with 12 bases remaining between them. The CDR3 sequence: CASSQPALRETQYF. CDR3 DNA sequence: TGTGCCAGCAGCCAACCAGCTCTTCGCGAGACCCAGTACTTC.

The chain is built from TRBV27 and TRBJ1-5; 8 bases fit TRBD1. This CDR3 contains 13 residues. Trimming removed 6 bases from V and 7 bases from J; junction bases left unmatched: 5. Germline assignment: CDR1 MNHEY and CDR2 SMNVEV (reference sequence). The CDR3 DNA sequence: TGTGCCAGCAGGACAGGGGAGGGGCAGCCCCAGCATTTT. Translating gives CASRTGEGQPQHF.

In this sample, this clone turned up a few times. At one end, the junction sequence differs from germline, possibly due to a read error. The identical CDR3 is also encoded by other nucleotide sequences in the sample. The chain uses TRBV5-6 and TRBJ2-7, with D hard to call. The CDR3 loop spans 12 amino acids. Germline loops: CDR1 SGHDT, CDR2 YYEEEE. The CDR3 DNA is TGTGCCAGCAGCATGGGTCCCTACGAGCAATACTTC. Translation gives CASSMGPYEQYF.

This chain uses TRBV7-9 with TRBJ2-7, with D perhaps given as TRBD1 or TRBD2 (6 bases each). Germline-derived CDR1 and CDR2 are SEHNR and FQNEAQ (reference sequence). Trimming took off 5 bases at V and 11 bases at J, with 19 bases between the two ends. The CDR3 runs 13 residues. Here the CDR3 DNA reads TGTGCCAGCAGCCCCACAAGGGGGGAGTTGAAGTACTTC. This gives the protein CASSPTRGELKYF. Full variable domain (missing parts from reference TRBV7-9 and TRBJ2-7): DTGVSQNPRHKITKRGQNVTFRCDPISEHNRLYWYRQTLGQGPEFLTYFQNEAQLEKSRLLSDRFSAERPKGSFSTLEIQRTEQGDSAMYLCASSPTRGELKYFGPGTRLTVT.

The chain joins TRBV28 to TRBJ2-7; no firm D call. Germline V gives CDR1 MDHEN, CDR2 SYDVKM. V lost 8 bases and J lost 6, with 14 bases in between. The CDR3 sequence is 12 residues long. The CDR3 nucleotides are TGTGCCAGCGCCCCCCCTTGGGGCGAGCAGTACTTC. It translates to CASAPPWGEQYF.

The chain carries TRBV6-4 and TRBJ2-1, with 13 bases lining up with TRBD2. Germline V gives CDR1 MRHNA, CDR2 SNTAGT. CDR3 length: 15 amino acids. The V and J ends lost 7 bases and 9 bases, in that order; junction bases with no gene match: 9. CDR3 protein: CASKELAGGVGEQFF. DNA of the CDR3: TGTGCCAGCAAGGAACTAGCGGGAGGGGTCGGTGAGCAGTTCTTC.

The table lists this clone with a count of one. This chain connects TRBV27 to TRBJ2-7; 9 bases line up with TRBD1. The germline V gene encodes CDR1 MNHEY and CDR2 SMNVEV (reference sequence). The CDR3 is 15 residues long. V was pared by 5 bases and J by 5 bases, with 10 bases of the junction left unmatched. CDR3 DNA: TGTGCCAGCAGTCTACCCGGGACAGGGTTGCACGAGCAGTACTTC. This translates into CASSLPGTGLHEQYF.

The gene calls are TRBV4-3 and TRBJ2-3, with TRBD2 identical over 8 bases. CDR1 LGHNA and CDR2 YSLEER come from the germline V gene. CDR3 length: 18 residues. V shed 0 bases, J shed 3 bases, and the junction held 11 bases outside the gene matches. Here the CDR3 reads CASSQDRGGELDTDTQYF. The CDR3 DNA sequence: TGCGCCAGCAGCCAAGATCGGGGGGGGGAGTTAGATACAGATACGCAGTATTTT.

This clone appeared a few times. The J gene is TRBJ2-4, the V gene TRBV2, with 10 bases fitting TRBD1. CDR1 is SNHLY, CDR2 FYNNEI, per germline. The length of the CDR3 is 15 residues. Losses at the gene ends were 6 bases for V and 0 bases for J; bases not matched to a gene: 2. This CDR3 reads CASSGTGEAKNIQYF. The CDR3 nucleotides read TGTGCCAGCAGCGGGACAGGGGAAGCCAAAAACATTCAGTACTTC.

The CDR3 is CSVGTTHEQYF. As DNA, the CDR3 is TGCAGCGTTGGGACTACCCACGAGCAGTACTTC. The rearrangement uses TRBV29-1 and TRBJ2-7; TRBD2 is a possible D gene (6 bases). The germline V and J ends were trimmed by 4 bases and 5 bases, with 9 bases remaining between them. Germline CDR1 and CDR2: SQVTM and ANQGSEA. This CDR3 comprises 11 residues.

This clone occurred once. One base away lies a much larger clone, so this may be a sequencing read error. The same CDR3 can be traced to other DNA sequences in this sample. The chain employs TRBV20-1 and TRBJ2-7; D remains ambiguous. Germline values: CDR1 DFQATT, CDR2 SNEGSKA (reference sequence). V lost 4 bases to trimming and J lost 4 bases, with 8 bases between them. The CDR3 runs 11 residues. DNA for the CDR3: TGCAGTGCTATCAGACAATACGAGCAGTACTTC. This translates into CSAIRQYEQYF.

This clone was seen a few times. A much bigger clone sits one base away, suggesting this may be a read error. This sequence joins TRBV30 and TRBJ1-5; weak D call: TRBD1 (6 bases). Germline values: CDR1 GTSNPN, CDR2 SVGIG (reference sequence). The CDR3 totals 13 residues. The CDR3 DNA reads TGTGCCTGGAGTAGGGGGAACGGGCAGCTCCAGCATTTT. Translation gives CAWSRGNGQLQHF.

The chain carries TRBV25-1 and TRBJ2-5; tentatively, D is TRBD1 (7 bases). The J call is in doubt because the DNA end fits TRBJ2-7 better. The CDR3 is 14 amino acids. Germline CDR1 reads MGHDK; CDR2 reads SYGVNS. The CDR3 bases are TGTGCCAGCAGTGACTCCGCAGGGGGGTACGAGCAGTACTTC. Translation: CASSDSAGGYEQYF.